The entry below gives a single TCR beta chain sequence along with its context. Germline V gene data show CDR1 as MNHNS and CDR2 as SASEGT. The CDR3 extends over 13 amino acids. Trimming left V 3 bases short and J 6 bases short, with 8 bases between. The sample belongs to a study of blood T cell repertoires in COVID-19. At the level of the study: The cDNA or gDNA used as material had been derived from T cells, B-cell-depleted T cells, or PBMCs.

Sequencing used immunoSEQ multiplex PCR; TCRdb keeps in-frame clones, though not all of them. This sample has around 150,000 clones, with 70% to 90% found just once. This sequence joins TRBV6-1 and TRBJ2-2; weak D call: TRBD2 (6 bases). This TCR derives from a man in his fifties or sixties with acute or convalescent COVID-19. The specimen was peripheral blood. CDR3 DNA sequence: TGTGCCAGCAGTGAGCTAGCGTCCGGGGAGCTGTTTTTT. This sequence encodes CASSELASGELFF.